Included here is one TCR beta chain sequence, with context. The data originate from a study of T cell responses to AZD1222 COVID-19 vaccine. CDR3 size: 14 residues. Trimming pared 4 bases from V and 4 bases from J, leaving 13 bases between. Germline CDR1 reads KGHSH; CDR2 reads LQKENI. The table came from immunoSEQ multiplex PCR; TCRdb's copy has only in-frame clones and leaves some out. The repertoire holds about 120,000 clones, with approximately 90% as singletons. The chain employs TRBV18 and TRBJ1-1; D is undetermined. The specimen comprised peripheral blood, sampled on day 0 of AZD1222 vaccination. The TCR originated in an adult in good health. The CDR3 nucleotides read TGTGCCAGCTCACGACCCGAAACAGCCACTGAAGCTTTCTTT. Its protein is CASSRPETATEAFF.